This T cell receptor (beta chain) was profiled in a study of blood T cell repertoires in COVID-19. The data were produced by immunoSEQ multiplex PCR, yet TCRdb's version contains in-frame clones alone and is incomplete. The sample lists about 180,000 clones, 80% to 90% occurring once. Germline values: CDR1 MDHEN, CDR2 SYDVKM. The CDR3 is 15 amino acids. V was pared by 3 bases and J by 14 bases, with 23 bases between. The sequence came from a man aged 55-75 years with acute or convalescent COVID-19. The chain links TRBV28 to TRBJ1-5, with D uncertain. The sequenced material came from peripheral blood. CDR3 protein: CASSLTSSFEGSEHF. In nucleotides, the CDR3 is TGTGCCAGCAGTTTGACGTCTTCCTTCGAGGGAAGTGAGCATTTT. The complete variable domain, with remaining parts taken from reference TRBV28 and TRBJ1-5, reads DVKVTQSSRYLVKRTGEKVFLECVQDMDHENMFWYRQDPGLGLRLIYFSYDVKMKEKGDIPEGYSVSREKKERFSLILESASTNQTSMYLCASSLTSSFEGSEHFGDGTRLSIL.